Each of the 9 T cell receptor beta chains below was sequenced from the same sample in a study of radiotherapy plus CTLA-4 blockade in lung cancer. Repertoires were generated with immunoSEQ multiplex PCR, while TCRdb's copy carries only in-frame clones and drops some. The table has some 50,000 clones, just under 85% seen once; the top ten hold 4.5% to 5%. The sample here was peripheral blood, taken from a patient treated with radiotherapy plus ipilimumab. These receptors originate from a human donor with non-small cell lung cancer whose response to radiotherapy plus ipilimumab could not be evaluated.

V usage is TRBV7-9 and J usage is TRBJ2-3; D is unresolved. The ends were cut back, 8 bases at V and 2 bases at J, with 17 bases in the middle. The germline V gene has CDR1 SEHNR and CDR2 FQNEAQ (reference sequence). This CDR3 has 15 amino acids. CDR3: CASVFPHSHTDTQYF. CDR3 DNA sequence: TGTGCCAGCGTCTTCCCCCACTCCCACACAGATACGCAGTATTTT.

V is TRBV27 and J is TRBJ2-1; 9 positions agree with TRBD1. Germline loops: CDR1 MNHEY, CDR2 SMNVEV (reference sequence). This CDR3 contains 14 residues. J lost 7 bases, V lost 6 bases, and 7 bases had no gene match. This CDR3 is CASSTPQGANEQFF. CDR3 nucleotide sequence: TGTGCCAGCAGCACTCCACAGGGGGCAAATGAGCAGTTCTTC.

V gene TRBV5-1 combines with J gene TRBJ2-5; D is perhaps TRBD2 (5 bases). CDR1 is SGHRS, CDR2 YFSETQ, per germline. Trimming shortened V by 1 base and J by 6 bases, and 22 bases separated the two germline ends. The CDR3 contains 17 residues. The CDR3 DNA follows: TGCGCCAGCAGCTTGATCGAGGTAGCGAACGAAATAAAGACCCAGTACTTC. Its translation is CASSLIEVANEIKTQYF.

This chain joins TRBV6-5 and TRBJ1-4; 7 nucleotides line up with TRBD1. Losses at the gene ends were 5 bases for V and 8 bases for J; bases not matched to a gene: 8. The CDR3 covers 14 residues. Germline V lookup: CDR1 MNHEY, CDR2 SVGAGI. As DNA, the CDR3 is TGTGCCAGCAGTCCGGGACTGGGACAGGAAAAACTGTTTTTT. This encodes CASSPGLGQEKLFF.

The DNA for the CDR3 is TGTACAACCGGGAGGTGGAGCACAGATACGCAGTATTTT. Its protein product is CTTGRWSTDTQYF. The chain links TRBV5-4 to TRBJ2-3; 7 nucleotides agree with TRBD2. This CDR3 has 13 amino acids. CDR1 is SGHNT and CDR2 is YYREEE in the germline V gene (reference sequence).

The V and J genes are TRBV6-9 and TRBJ2-7, with D unclear. This CDR3 comprises 16 residues. V lost 5 bases and J 2 bases, leaving 19 bases between the germline ends. CDR1 is MNHGY, CDR2 SVAAGI, per germline. CDR3 region: CASSALTPNAAYEQYF. For the CDR3, the DNA is TGTGCCAGCAGTGCCCTTACTCCCAACGCCGCCTACGAGCAGTACTTC.

This clone has only one observation. The genes are TRBV5-1 and TRBJ1-2, with D tentatively TRBD1 (5 bases). The germline CDR1 and CDR2 sequences are SGHRS and YFSETQ. CDR3 size: 13 residues. Trimming shortened V by 2 bases and J by 4 bases, and 9 bases separated the two germline ends. CDR3 sequence reads: CASSFRVGYGYTF. DNA of the CDR3: TGCGCCAGCAGCTTCAGGGTTGGCTATGGCTACACCTTC. The whole variable domain, filled in from reference TRBV5-1 and TRBJ1-2, reads KAGVTQTPRYLIKTRGQQVTLSCSPISGHRSVSWYQQTPGQGLQFLFEYFSETQRNKGNFPGRFSGRQFSNSRSEMNVSTLELGDSALYLCASSFRVGYGYTFGSGTRLTVV.

CDR3 amino acids: CASSRRQGDYGYTF. In DNA, the CDR3 is TGTGCCAGCAGCCGCCGACAGGGTGACTATGGCTACACCTTC. The chain carries TRBV5-4 and TRBJ1-2, with 7 bases matching TRBD1. The CDR3 loop spans 14 amino acids. Germline CDR1 is SGHNT and CDR2 is YYREEE (reference sequence). V was clipped by 4 bases and J by 3 bases; unmatched bases: 6.

The rearrangement uses TRBV16 and TRBJ1-2, with 8 positions matching TRBD1. In germline, CDR1 is KGHSY, CDR2 FQNENV. The CDR3 sequence is 15 residues long. V shed 5 bases and J 3 bases; nucleotides not matched to a gene: 8. CDR3: CASSSPRQGHYGYTF. The DNA of the CDR3 is TGTGCCAGCAGCTCCCCGAGACAGGGGCACTATGGCTACACCTTC.